A selection of T cell receptor beta chains follows, all from one sample in a study of patients and donors after allogeneic stem cell transplantation. One entry per CDR3 protein, called by TCRdb with MiXCR from the RT-PCR reads. The sample consists of roughly 880,000 distinct CDR3 sequences, roughly 18% of them appearing once. The sample comprised blood, either unsorted or a sorted T cell fraction (not recorded which). These receptors originate from a human donor who was either an allogeneic HSCT recipient or a stem cell or donor lymphocyte infusion donor (not recorded which). It is not recorded whose cells these are; they may come from a transplant donor. The CDR3 runs from the conserved cysteine through the conserved F or W. D genes are given only for firm matches. For some rows the clone size is stated as once, few or many, or as a class when expanded; others skip it.

CDR3 protein: CASSYRQAYEQYF; CDR3 DNA: TGTGCCAGCAGTTACAGACAGGCCTACGAGCAGTACTTC; V gene: TRBV6-2/TRBV6-3; clone size: many; J gene: TRBJ2-7; D gene: -
CDR3 protein: CAWSGDSDEQYF; CDR3 DNA: TGTGCCTGGAGTGGGGACAGTGACGAGCAGTACTTC; V gene: TRBV30; clone size: once; J gene: TRBJ2-7; D gene: TRBD1
CDR3 protein: CASQGKGSPLHF; CDR3 DNA: TGTGCCAGCCAGGGGAAGGGGTCACCCCTCCACTTT; V gene: TRBV25-1; clone size: few; J gene: TRBJ1-6; D gene: -
CDR3 protein: CASSTQNTDTQYF; CDR3 DNA: TGTGCCAGCAGCACTCAAAACACAGATACGCAGTATTTT; V gene: TRBV7-2; clone size: once; J gene: TRBJ2-3; D gene: -
CDR3 protein: CASSLAGGDEQYF; CDR3 DNA: TGTGCCAGCAGCTTAGCGGGGGGAGACGAGCAGTACTTC; V gene: TRBV7-9; clone size: -; J gene: TRBJ2-7; D gene: -
CDR3 protein: CASRTIGTGGNYGYTF; CDR3 DNA: TGTGCCAGCCGGACTATCGGGACAGGGGGGAACTATGGCTACACCTTC; V gene: TRBV27; clone size: -; J gene: TRBJ1-2; D gene: TRBD1
CDR3 protein: CASSLDGYPGAQYF; CDR3 DNA: TGCGCCAGCAGCTTGGACGGCTACCCTGGGGCCCAGTACTTC; V gene: TRBV5-1; clone size: -; J gene: TRBJ2-5; D gene: -
CDR3 protein: CASTSLREPRETQYF; CDR3 DNA: TGTGCCAGCACTTCGTTGCGGGAGCCCCGCGAGACCCAGTACTTC; V gene: TRBV6-1; clone size: few; J gene: TRBJ2-5; D gene: TRBD2
CDR3 protein: CARKVRGIAYEQYF; CDR3 DNA: TGTGCCAGAAAGGTTCGGGGGATTGCCTACGAGCAGTACTTC; V gene: TRBV12-3/TRBV12-4; clone size: -; J gene: TRBJ2-7; D gene: -
CDR3 protein: CASSQAGGPHNEQFF; CDR3 DNA: TGTGCCAGCAGCCAAGCGGGGGGGCCCCACAATGAGCAGTTCTTC; V gene: TRBV7-9; clone size: -; J gene: TRBJ2-1; D gene: TRBD2
CDR3 protein: CASSQRGASYEQYF; CDR3 DNA: TGCGCCAGCAGCCAACGGGGTGCTTCCTACGAGCAGTACTTC; V gene: TRBV4-1; clone size: many; J gene: TRBJ2-7; D gene: -
CDR3 protein: CASSSRRGRYGYTF; CDR3 DNA: TGTGCCAGCAGCTCTCGCAGGGGTCGGTATGGCTACACCTTC; V gene: TRBV5-6; clone size: few; J gene: TRBJ1-2; D gene: -
CDR3 protein: CASSQVRLEIEREENEQFF; CDR3 DNA: TGCGCCAGCAGCCAAGTAAGGCTCGAGATAGAGCGGGAGGAAAATGAGCAGTTCTTC; V gene: TRBV4-1; clone size: -; J gene: TRBJ2-1; D gene: TRBD2
CDR3 protein: CATGTGKFYEQYF; CDR3 DNA: TGTGCTACCGGGACAGGGAAATTCTACGAGCAGTACTTC; V gene: TRBV30; clone size: -; J gene: TRBJ2-7; D gene: TRBD1
CDR3 protein: CASSRDRGIDTQYF; CDR3 DNA: TGTGCCAGCAGCCGGGACAGGGGGATTGATACGCAGTATTTT; V gene: TRBV7-3; clone size: -; J gene: TRBJ2-3; D gene: TRBD1
CDR3 protein: CASSPHSKGAKSFNQPQHF; CDR3 DNA: TGTGCCAGCAGCCCCCATAGCAAGGGGGCGAAATCATTCAATCAGCCCCAGCATTTT; V gene: TRBV12-3/TRBV12-4; clone size: many; J gene: TRBJ1-5; D gene: TRBD1
CDR3 protein: CASSYSNRAGNTIYF; CDR3 DNA: TGTGCCAGCAGTTACTCGAACAGGGCCGGAAACACCATATATTTT; V gene: TRBV6-5; clone size: -; J gene: TRBJ1-3; D gene: -
CDR3 protein: CASSYSKVETQYF; CDR3 DNA: TGTGCCAGCAGTTACTCGAAGGTTGAGACCCAGTACTTC; V gene: TRBV6-5; clone size: few; J gene: TRBJ2-5; D gene: -
CDR3 protein: CSARDFGQPTNYGYTF; CDR3 DNA: TGCAGTGCTAGAGATTTCGGGCAGCCGACTAACTATGGCTACACCTTC; V gene: TRBV20-1; clone size: -; J gene: TRBJ1-2; D gene: -
CDR3 protein: CSATLHWGYGYTF; CDR3 DNA: TGCAGCGCAACTCTTCATTGGGGCTATGGCTACACCTTC; V gene: TRBV29-1; clone size: many; J gene: TRBJ1-2; D gene: -
CDR3 protein: CASSVVTKTDTQYF; CDR3 DNA: TGTGCCAGCAGCGTAGTAACGAAAACAGATACGCAGTATTTT; V gene: TRBV9; clone size: -; J gene: TRBJ2-3; D gene: -
CDR3 protein: CSVEASEKLFF; CDR3 DNA: TGCAGCGTTGAAGCTTCTGAAAAACTGTTTTTT; V gene: TRBV29-1; clone size: -; J gene: TRBJ1-4; D gene: -
CDR3 protein: CSASLPSEGTGQYF; CDR3 DNA: TGCAGTGCTAGTCTCCCTAGCGAGGGGACTGGGCAGTATTTT; V gene: TRBV20-1; clone size: -; J gene: TRBJ2-3; D gene: -
CDR3 protein: CASSLLGATSYEQYF; CDR3 DNA: TGCGCCAGCAGCTTATTGGGGGCCACCTCCTACGAGCAGTACTTC; V gene: TRBV5-1; clone size: -; J gene: TRBJ2-7; D gene: -
CDR3 protein: CSARETSGGSYEQYF; CDR3 DNA: TGCAGTGCTAGAGAGACTAGCGGGGGATCCTACGAGCAGTACTTC; V gene: TRBV20-1; clone size: few; J gene: TRBJ2-7; D gene: TRBD2
CDR3 protein: CAWRAKRQGGYTF; CDR3 DNA: TGTGCCTGGAGGGCTAAACGACAGGGTGGCTACACCTTC; V gene: TRBV30; clone size: -; J gene: TRBJ1-2; D gene: TRBD1
CDR3 protein: CATSRGTKANQETQYF; CDR3 DNA: TGTGCCACCAGCAGAGGTACCAAGGCTAATCAAGAGACCCAGTACTTC; V gene: TRBV15; clone size: few; J gene: TRBJ2-5; D gene: -
CDR3 protein: CASSWSTGRNTEAFF; CDR3 DNA: TGCGCCAGCAGCTGGTCGACAGGGAGGAACACTGAAGCTTTCTTT; V gene: TRBV5-1; clone size: many; J gene: TRBJ1-1; D gene: TRBD1
CDR3 protein: CAWTPDITRYGYTF; CDR3 DNA: TGTGCCTGGACCCCGGACATCACCCGCTATGGCTACACCTTC; V gene: TRBV30; clone size: few; J gene: TRBJ1-2; D gene: -
CDR3 protein: CASTPDGLYEQYF; CDR3 DNA: TGTGCCAGCACCCCGGACGGCCTATACGAGCAGTACTTC; V gene: TRBV2; clone size: few; J gene: TRBJ2-7; D gene: -
CDR3 protein: CASSRSKEGRYNEQFF; CDR3 DNA: TGTGCCAGCAGTCGATCAAAGGAGGGCCGCTACAATGAGCAGTTCTTC; V gene: TRBV6-1; clone size: -; J gene: TRBJ2-1; D gene: -
CDR3 protein: CSARESGGLSNQPQHF; CDR3 DNA: TGCAGTGCTAGAGAGTCGGGCGGTCTTAGCAATCAGCCCCAGCATTTT; V gene: TRBV20-1; clone size: -; J gene: TRBJ1-5; D gene: -
CDR3 protein: CASSPEGGDYTF; CDR3 DNA: TGCGCCAGCAGCCCCGAGGGAGGAGACTACACCTTC; V gene: TRBV5-1; clone size: -; J gene: TRBJ1-2; D gene: -
CDR3 protein: CASSPSGTGGQPQHF; CDR3 DNA: TGTGCCAGCAGTCCCTCAGGGACAGGTGGTCAGCCCCAGCATTTT; V gene: TRBV12-3/TRBV12-4; clone size: many; J gene: TRBJ1-5; D gene: TRBD1
CDR3 protein: CSARDRLTGGNQPQHF; CDR3 DNA: TGCAGTGCTAGAGATAGGCTAACAGGGGGCAATCAGCCCCAGCATTTT; V gene: TRBV20-1; clone size: few; J gene: TRBJ1-5; D gene: TRBD1
CDR3 protein: CAISELPQQGANTGELFF; CDR3 DNA: TGTGCCATCAGTGAGTTACCCCAACAGGGGGCGAACACCGGGGAGCTGTTTTTT; V gene: TRBV10-3; clone size: -; J gene: TRBJ2-2; D gene: TRBD1
CDR3 protein: CSARAEGRPDGYTF; CDR3 DNA: TGCAGTGCTAGAGCTGAGGGCCGCCCAGATGGCTACACCTTC; V gene: TRBV20-1; clone size: -; J gene: TRBJ1-2; D gene: -
CDR3 protein: CASSYPAGMGETQYF; CDR3 DNA: TGTGCCAGCAGTTACCCGGCAGGGATGGGGGAGACCCAGTACTTC; V gene: TRBV6-5; clone size: -; J gene: TRBJ2-5; D gene: -
CDR3 protein: CASSLLGGRGNSPLHF; CDR3 DNA: TGTGCCAGCAGTTTGTTGGGGGGCAGGGGAAATTCACCCCTCCACTTT; V gene: TRBV27; clone size: -; J gene: TRBJ1-6; D gene: -
CDR3 protein: CASSQDGTYEQYF; CDR3 DNA: TGCGCCAGCAGCCAGGACGGGACCTACGAGCAGTACTTC; V gene: TRBV4-2; clone size: many; J gene: TRBJ2-7; D gene: -
CDR3 protein: CASSLEGLVPGELFF; CDR3 DNA: TGCGCCAGCAGCTTGGAGGGACTAGTACCCGGGGAGCTGTTTTTT; V gene: TRBV5-1; clone size: few; J gene: TRBJ2-2; D gene: TRBD2
CDR3 protein: CASSFRDRARRETQYF; CDR3 DNA: TGCGCCAGCAGCTTCCGGGACAGGGCCCGACGGGAGACCCAGTACTTC; V gene: TRBV5-1; clone size: -; J gene: TRBJ2-5; D gene: TRBD1
CDR3 protein: CASITTSGRNTGELFF; CDR3 DNA: TGTGCCAGCATTACGACTAGCGGGAGAAACACCGGGGAGCTGTTTTTT; V gene: TRBV12-3/TRBV12-4; clone size: -; J gene: TRBJ2-2; D gene: TRBD2
CDR3 protein: CASSVLGPRYGYTF; CDR3 DNA: TGTGCCAGCAGCGTCCTCGGTCCTCGCTATGGCTACACCTTC; V gene: TRBV11-2; clone size: -; J gene: TRBJ1-2; D gene: -
CDR3 protein: CASSLWTQPSNEQFF; CDR3 DNA: TGTGCCAGCAGCTTATGGACCCAACCCTCCAATGAGCAGTTCTTC; V gene: TRBV7-3; clone size: -; J gene: TRBJ2-1; D gene: -
CDR3 protein: CASSQERGLDYGYTF; CDR3 DNA: TGCGCCAGCAGCCAAGAGCGGGGGTTGGACTATGGCTACACCTTC; V gene: TRBV4-3; clone size: few; J gene: TRBJ1-2; D gene: -
CDR3 protein: CASSLSPENTEAFF; CDR3 DNA: TGTGCCAGCAGTTTATCGCCGGAGAACACTGAAGCTTTCTTT; V gene: TRBV27; clone size: -; J gene: TRBJ1-1; D gene: -
CDR3 protein: CASSEESNQPQHF; CDR3 DNA: TGTGCCAGCAGTGAGGAGAGCAATCAGCCCCAGCATTTT; V gene: TRBV2; clone size: -; J gene: TRBJ1-5; D gene: -
CDR3 protein: CASSFDGSFTDTQYF; CDR3 DNA: TGTGCCAGCAGCTTCGATGGTAGTTTCACAGATACGCAGTATTTT; V gene: TRBV7-2; clone size: -; J gene: TRBJ2-3; D gene: -
CDR3 protein: CASSVVERRDLWEANVLTF; CDR3 DNA: TGTGCCAGCAGCGTAGTTGAAAGGCGGGACCTCTGGGAGGCCAACGTCCTGACTTTC; V gene: TRBV9; clone size: -; J gene: TRBJ2-6; D gene: -
CDR3 protein: CASSGETGKAFF; CDR3 DNA: TGCGCCAGCAGCGGAGAGACAGGTAAAGCTTTCTTT; V gene: TRBV5-1; clone size: few; J gene: TRBJ1-1; D gene: -
CDR3 protein: CASSLGWEGSYTEAFF; CDR3 DNA: TGCGCCAGCAGCTTGGGGTGGGAAGGGAGTTACACTGAAGCTTTCTTT; V gene: TRBV5-1; clone size: -; J gene: TRBJ1-1; D gene: -
CDR3 protein: CASSVQITYEQYF; CDR3 DNA: TGTGCCAGCAGTGTGCAGATTACCTACGAGCAGTACTTC; V gene: TRBV11-2; clone size: few; J gene: TRBJ2-7; D gene: -
CDR3 protein: CASSRIGGLYEQYF; CDR3 DNA: TGTGCCAGCAGCCGCATAGGAGGGCTCTACGAGCAGTACTTC; V gene: TRBV14; clone size: many; J gene: TRBJ2-7; D gene: -
CDR3 protein: CASSLVRESANEKLFF; CDR3 DNA: TGTGCCAGCAGTTTAGTGAGGGAGTCGGCTAATGAAAAACTGTTTTTT; V gene: TRBV12-3/TRBV12-4; clone size: few; J gene: TRBJ1-4; D gene: -
CDR3 protein: CSARDPLAGVGEQFF; CDR3 DNA: TGCAGTGCTAGAGATCCCCTAGCAGGGGTTGGGGAGCAGTTCTTC; V gene: TRBV20-1; clone size: few; J gene: TRBJ2-1; D gene: -
CDR3 protein: CASGYHGMGEAFF; CDR3 DNA: TGTGCTAGTGGTTATCACGGGATGGGGGAAGCTTTCTTT; V gene: TRBV12-5; clone size: few; J gene: TRBJ1-1; D gene: -
CDR3 protein: CASSQDRGRTSANPRTYEQYF; CDR3 DNA: TGCGCCAGCAGCCAAGATCGAGGAAGGACTAGCGCGAACCCACGAACCTACGAGCAGTACTTC; V gene: TRBV4-1; clone size: few; J gene: TRBJ2-7; D gene: TRBD2
CDR3 protein: CSVEGVRSTDTQYF; CDR3 DNA: TGCAGCGTTGAAGGGGTCAGATCCACAGATACGCAGTATTTT; V gene: TRBV29-1; clone size: few; J gene: TRBJ2-3; D gene: -
CDR3 protein: CASSYRGLDTQYF; CDR3 DNA: TGCGCCAGCAGCTACAGGGGTCTAGATACGCAGTATTTT; V gene: TRBV5-1; clone size: -; J gene: TRBJ2-3; D gene: TRBD1